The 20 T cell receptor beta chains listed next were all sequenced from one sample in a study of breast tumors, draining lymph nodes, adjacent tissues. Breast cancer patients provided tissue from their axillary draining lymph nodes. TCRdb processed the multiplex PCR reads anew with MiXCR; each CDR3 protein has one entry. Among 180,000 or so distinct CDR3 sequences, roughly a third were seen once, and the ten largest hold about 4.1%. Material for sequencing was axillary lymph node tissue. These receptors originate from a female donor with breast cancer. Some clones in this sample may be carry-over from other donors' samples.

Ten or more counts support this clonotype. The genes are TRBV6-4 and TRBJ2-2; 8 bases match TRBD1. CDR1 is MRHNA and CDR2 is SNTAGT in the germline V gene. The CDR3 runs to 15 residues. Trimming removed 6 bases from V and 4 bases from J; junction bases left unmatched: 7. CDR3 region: CASRPTGGSTGELFF. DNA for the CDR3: TGTGCCAGCAGGCCCACAGGGGGAAGCACCGGGGAGCTGTTTTTT.

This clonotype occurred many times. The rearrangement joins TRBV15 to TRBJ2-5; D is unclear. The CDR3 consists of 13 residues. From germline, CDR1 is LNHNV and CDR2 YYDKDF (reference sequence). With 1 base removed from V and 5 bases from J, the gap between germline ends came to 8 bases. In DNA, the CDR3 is TGTGCCACCAGCAGAGTGGGTAGGGAGACCCAGTACTTC. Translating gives CATSRVGRETQYF.

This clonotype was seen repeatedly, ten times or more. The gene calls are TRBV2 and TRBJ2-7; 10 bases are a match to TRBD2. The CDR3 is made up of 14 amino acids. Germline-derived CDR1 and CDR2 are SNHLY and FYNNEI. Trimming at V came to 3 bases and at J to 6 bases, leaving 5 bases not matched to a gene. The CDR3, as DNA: TGTGCCAGCAGTGAGTGGCTAGCGGGAGCCGAGCAGTACTTC. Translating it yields CASSEWLAGAEQYF.

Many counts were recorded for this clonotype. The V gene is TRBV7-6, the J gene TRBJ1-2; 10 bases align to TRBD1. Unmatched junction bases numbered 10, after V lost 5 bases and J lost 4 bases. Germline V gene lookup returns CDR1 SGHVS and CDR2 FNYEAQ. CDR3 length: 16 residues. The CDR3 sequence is CASSPTGGQGTYGYTF. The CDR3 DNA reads TGTGCCAGCAGCCCAACTGGGGGACAGGGGACCTATGGCTACACCTTC.

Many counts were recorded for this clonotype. CDR3 coding DNA: TGTGCCAGCAGCCAACCCTGGGCCGGGGAGCTGTTTTTT. As protein: CASSQPWAGELFF. The genes are TRBV14 and TRBJ2-2; D not resolved. The CDR3 has 13 residues. Germline V CDR1 and CDR2: SGHDN, FVKESK. Trimming pared 2 bases from V and 6 bases from J, leaving 7 bases between.

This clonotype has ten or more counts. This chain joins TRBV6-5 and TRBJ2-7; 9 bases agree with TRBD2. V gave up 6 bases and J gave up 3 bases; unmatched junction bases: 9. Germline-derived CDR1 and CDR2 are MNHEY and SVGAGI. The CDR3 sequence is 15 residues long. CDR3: CASSAIAGEVYEQYF. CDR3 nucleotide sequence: TGTGCCAGCAGCGCTATAGCGGGAGAGGTCTACGAGCAGTACTTC.

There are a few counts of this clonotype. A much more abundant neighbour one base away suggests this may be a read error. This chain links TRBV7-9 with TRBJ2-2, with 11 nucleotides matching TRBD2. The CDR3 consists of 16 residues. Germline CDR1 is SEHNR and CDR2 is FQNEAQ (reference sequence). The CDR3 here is CAGSSGLAGNTGELFF. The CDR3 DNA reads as TGTGCCGGCAGCTCCGGACTAGCGGGTAACACCGGGGAGCTGTTTTTT. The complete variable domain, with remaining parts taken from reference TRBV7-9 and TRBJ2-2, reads DTGVSQNPRHKITKRGQNVTFRCDPISEHNRLYWYRQTLGQGPEFLTYFQNEAQLEKSRLLSDRFSAERPKGSFSTLEIQRTEQGDSAMYLCAGSSGLAGNTGELFFGEGSRLTVL.

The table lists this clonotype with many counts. CDR3 DNA: TGTGCCAGCAGTCCTCAGCGGACAGGGTTTGAGAATGAGCAGTTCTTC. This codes for CASSPQRTGFENEQFF. The chain links TRBV7-2 to TRBJ2-1, with 8 bases identical to TRBD1. V was clipped by 6 bases and J by 7 bases; unmatched bases: 14. Germline assignment: CDR1 SGHTA and CDR2 FQGNSA. CDR3 length equals 16 residues.

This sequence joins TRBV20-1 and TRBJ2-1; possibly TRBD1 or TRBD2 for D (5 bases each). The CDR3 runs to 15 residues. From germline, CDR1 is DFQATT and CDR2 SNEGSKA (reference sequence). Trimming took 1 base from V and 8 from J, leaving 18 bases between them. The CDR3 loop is CSARVPSRRTHEQFF. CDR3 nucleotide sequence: TGCAGTGCTAGAGTGCCTAGCAGGAGGACACATGAGCAGTTCTTC.

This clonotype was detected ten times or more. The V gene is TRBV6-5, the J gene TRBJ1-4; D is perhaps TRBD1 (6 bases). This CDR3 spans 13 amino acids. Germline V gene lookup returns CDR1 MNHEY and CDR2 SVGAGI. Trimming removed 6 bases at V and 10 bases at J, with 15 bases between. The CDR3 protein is CASSRGGGGKLFF. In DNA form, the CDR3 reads TGTGCCAGCAGCCGAGGGGGAGGAGGAAAACTGTTTTTT.

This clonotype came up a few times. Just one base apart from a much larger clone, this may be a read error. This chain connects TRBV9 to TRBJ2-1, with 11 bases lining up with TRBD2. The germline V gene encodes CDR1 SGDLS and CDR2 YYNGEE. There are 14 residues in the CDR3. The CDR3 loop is CASNLAGGNNEQSF. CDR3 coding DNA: TGTGCCAGCAACCTAGCGGGGGGCAACAATGAGCAGTCCTTC.

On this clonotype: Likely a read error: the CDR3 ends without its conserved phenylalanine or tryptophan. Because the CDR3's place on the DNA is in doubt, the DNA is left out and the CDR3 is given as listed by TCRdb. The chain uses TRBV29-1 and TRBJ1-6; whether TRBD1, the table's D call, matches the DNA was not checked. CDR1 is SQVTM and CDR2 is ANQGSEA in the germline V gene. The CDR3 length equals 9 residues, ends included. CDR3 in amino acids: CSAGTARSY.

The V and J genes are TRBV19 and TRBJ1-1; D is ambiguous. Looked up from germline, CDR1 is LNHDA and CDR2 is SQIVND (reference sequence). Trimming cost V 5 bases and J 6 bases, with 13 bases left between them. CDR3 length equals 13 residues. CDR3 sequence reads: CASSRGPASEAFF. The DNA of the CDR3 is TGTGCCAGTAGTCGAGGCCCGGCGTCTGAAGCTTTCTTT. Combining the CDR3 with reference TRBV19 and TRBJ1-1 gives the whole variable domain DGGITQSPKYLFRKEGQNVTLSCEQNLNHDAMYWYRQDPGQGLRLIYYSQIVNDFQKGDIAEGYSVSREKKESFPLTVTSAQKNPTAFYLCASSRGPASEAFFGQGTRLTVV.

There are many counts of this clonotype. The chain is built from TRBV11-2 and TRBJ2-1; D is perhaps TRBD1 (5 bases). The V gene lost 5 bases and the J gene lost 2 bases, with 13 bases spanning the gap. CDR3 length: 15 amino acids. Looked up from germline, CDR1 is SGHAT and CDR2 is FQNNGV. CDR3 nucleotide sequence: TGTGCCAGCAGCCCGGACCCAGGGCCCTACAATGAGCAGTTCTTC. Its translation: CASSPDPGPYNEQFF.

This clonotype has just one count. The CDR3, as DNA: TGCAGCGCTGGAGGCGTCATTATAGCAGATACGCAGTATTTT. Translation: CSAGGVIIADTQYF. The rearrangement joins TRBV20-1 to TRBJ2-3, with TRBD2 as a possible D gene (5 bases). This CDR3 contains 14 residues. From germline, CDR1 is DFQATT and CDR2 SNEGSKA (reference sequence).

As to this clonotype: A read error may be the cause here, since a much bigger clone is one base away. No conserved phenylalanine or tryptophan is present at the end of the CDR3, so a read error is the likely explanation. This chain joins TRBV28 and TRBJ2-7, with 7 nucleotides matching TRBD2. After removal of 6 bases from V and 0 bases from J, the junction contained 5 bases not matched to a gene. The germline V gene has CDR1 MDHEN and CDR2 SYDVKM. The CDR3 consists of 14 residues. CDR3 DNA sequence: TGTGCCAGCAGGCCGGGACTAAGCTCCTACGAGCAGTACTCC. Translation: CASRPGLSSYEQYS.

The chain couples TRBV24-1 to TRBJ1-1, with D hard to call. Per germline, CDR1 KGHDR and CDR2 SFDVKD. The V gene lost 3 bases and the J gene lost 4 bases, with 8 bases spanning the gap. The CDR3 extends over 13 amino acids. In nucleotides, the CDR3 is TGTGCCACCAGTGATATTCCCAGCACTGAAGCTTTCTTT. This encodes CATSDIPSTEAFF.

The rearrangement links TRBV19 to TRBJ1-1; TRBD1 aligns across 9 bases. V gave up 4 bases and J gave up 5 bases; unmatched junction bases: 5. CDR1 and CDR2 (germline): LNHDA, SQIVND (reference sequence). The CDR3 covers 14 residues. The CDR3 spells CASSRTGEETEAFF. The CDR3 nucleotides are TGTGCCAGTAGTAGGACAGGGGAGGAGACTGAAGCTTTCTTT.

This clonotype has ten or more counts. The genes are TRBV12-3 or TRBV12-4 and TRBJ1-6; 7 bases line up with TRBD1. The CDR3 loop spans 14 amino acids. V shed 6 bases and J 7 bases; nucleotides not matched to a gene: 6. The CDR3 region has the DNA TGTGCCAGCAGCCACGACAGGGCGAATTCACCCCTCCACTTT. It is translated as CASSHDRANSPLHF.

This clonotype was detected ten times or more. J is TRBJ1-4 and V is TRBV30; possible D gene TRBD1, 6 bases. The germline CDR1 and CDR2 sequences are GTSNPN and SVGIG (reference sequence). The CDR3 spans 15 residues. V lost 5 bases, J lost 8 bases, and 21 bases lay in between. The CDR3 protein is CAWADGTRLSEKLFF. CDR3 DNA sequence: TGTGCCTGGGCTGATGGGACACGGCTTTCGGAAAAACTGTTTTTT.